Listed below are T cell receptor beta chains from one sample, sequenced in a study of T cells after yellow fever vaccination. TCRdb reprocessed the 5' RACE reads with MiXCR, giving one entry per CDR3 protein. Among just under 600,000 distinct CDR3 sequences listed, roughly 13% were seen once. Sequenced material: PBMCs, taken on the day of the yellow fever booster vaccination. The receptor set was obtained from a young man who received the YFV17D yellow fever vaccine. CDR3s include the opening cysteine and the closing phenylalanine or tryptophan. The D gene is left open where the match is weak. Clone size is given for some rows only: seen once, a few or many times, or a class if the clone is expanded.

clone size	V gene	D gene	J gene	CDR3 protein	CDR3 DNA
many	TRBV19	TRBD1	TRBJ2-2	CASSLLPGQGAIQDTGELFF	TGTGCCAGTAGCTTACTGCCGGGACAGGGGGCTATTCAGGACACCGGGGAGCTGTTTTTT
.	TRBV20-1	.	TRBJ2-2	CSATSVANTGELFF	TGCAGTGCGACTAGTGTCGCGAACACCGGGGAGCTGTTTTTT
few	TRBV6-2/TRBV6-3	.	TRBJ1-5	CASSYFPGARNQPQHF	TGTGCCAGCAGTTACTTCCCAGGGGCTCGCAATCAGCCCCAGCATTTT
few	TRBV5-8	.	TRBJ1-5	CASIRRGAENQPQHF	TGTGCCAGCATCCGCCGGGGGGCAGAAAATCAGCCCCAGCATTTT
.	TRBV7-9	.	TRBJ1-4	CASSLDGVATNEKLFF	TGTGCCAGCAGCTTAGACGGGGTTGCAACTAATGAAAAACTGTTTTTT
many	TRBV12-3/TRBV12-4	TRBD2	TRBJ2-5	CASTTLAGGVETQYF	TGTGCCAGCACCACACTAGCGGGAGGGGTAGAGACCCAGTACTTC
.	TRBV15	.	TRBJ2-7	CATSRGPQGEQYF	TGTGCCACCAGCAGAGGACCGCAGGGCGAGCAGTACTTC
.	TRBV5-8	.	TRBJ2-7	CASSVRTVYEQYF	TGTGCCAGCAGCGTGCGGACAGTATACGAGCAGTACTTC
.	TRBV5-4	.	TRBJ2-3	CASGAASTDTQYF	TGTGCCTCGGGGGCAGCTAGCACAGATACGCAGTATTTT
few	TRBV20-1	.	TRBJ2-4	CSSAGGGKNIQYF	TGCAGTTCCGCCGGAGGGGGCAAAAACATTCAGTACTTC
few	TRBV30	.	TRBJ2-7	CAWAPGTGSYEQYF	TGTGCCTGGGCCCCGGGAACCGGCTCCTACGAGCAGTACTTC
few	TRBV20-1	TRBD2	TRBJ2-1	CSAHGTSGSIFEQFF	TGCAGTGCCCACGGGACTAGCGGGAGTATCTTTGAGCAGTTCTTC
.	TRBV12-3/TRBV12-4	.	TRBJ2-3	CASSLRGSVTDTQYF	TGTGCCAGCAGTTTACGGGGGTCGGTCACAGATACGCAGTATTTT
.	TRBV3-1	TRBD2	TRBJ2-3	CASSQGAGADTQYF	TGTGCCAGCAGCCAAGGAGCGGGAGCGGATACGCAGTATTTT
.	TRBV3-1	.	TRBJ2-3	CASSQDWSDTQYF	TGTGCCAGCAGCCAAGATTGGTCAGATACGCAGTATTTT
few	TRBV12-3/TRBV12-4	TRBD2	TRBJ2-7	CASSFGASGYEQYF	TGTGCCAGCAGTTTTGGGGCTAGCGGGTACGAGCAGTACTTC
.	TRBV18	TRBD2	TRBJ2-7	CASSLRREGEQYF	TGTGCCAGCTCACTACGCCGGGAGGGCGAGCAGTACTTC
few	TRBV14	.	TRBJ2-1	CASSQGRDRRGSEQFF	TGTGCCAGCAGCCAAGGTCGGGACCGAAGAGGGAGTGAGCAGTTCTTC
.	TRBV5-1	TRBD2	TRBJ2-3	CASSPESGRNTDTQYF	TGCGCCAGCAGCCCCGAGAGCGGGAGGAACACAGATACGCAGTATTTT
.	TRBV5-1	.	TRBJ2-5	CASSLGQGMEETQYF	TGCGCCAGCAGCTTGGGCCAGGGGATGGAAGAGACCCAGTACTTC
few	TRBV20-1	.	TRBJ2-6	CSASSASGANVLTF	TGCAGTGCATCATCGGCCTCTGGGGCCAACGTCCTGACTTTC
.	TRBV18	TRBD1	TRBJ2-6	CASSRRNQGAGPGANVLTF	TGTGCCAGCTCCCGAAGAAATCAGGGGGCGGGCCCTGGGGCCAACGTCCTGACTTTC
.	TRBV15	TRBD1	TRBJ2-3	CATSGSGQGATDTQYF	TGTGCCACCAGCGGCTCGGGACAGGGGGCCACAGATACGCAGTATTTT
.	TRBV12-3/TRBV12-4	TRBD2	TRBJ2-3	CARSRAGLAADTQYF	TGTGCCCGCAGTCGAGCGGGACTAGCAGCAGATACGCAGTATTTT
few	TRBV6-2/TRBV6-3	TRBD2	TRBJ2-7	CASLPRGASGIYEQYF	TGTGCCAGCCTTCCCCGCGGGGCTAGCGGGATCTACGAGCAGTACTTC
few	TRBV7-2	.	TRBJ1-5	CASSLEGGPDQPQHF	TGTGCCAGCAGCTTAGAGGGAGGACCAGATCAGCCCCAGCATTTT
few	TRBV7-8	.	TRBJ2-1	CASSSSKGPLGEQFF	TGTGCCAGCAGCTCCTCAAAGGGCCCCTTAGGAGAGCAGTTCTTC
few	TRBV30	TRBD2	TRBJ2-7	CAWNLRLAGAEQYF	TGTGCCTGGAATCTCCGACTAGCGGGAGCCGAGCAGTACTTC
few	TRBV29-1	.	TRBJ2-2	CSVAESGELFF	TGCAGCGTTGCGGAGTCCGGGGAGCTGTTTTTT